This is a list of T cell receptor beta chains from one sample in a study of cytomegalovirus exposure and HLA in healthy donors. Profiling relied on immunoSEQ multiplex PCR, and the TCRdb table lists in-frame clones only, not all of them. The table lists some 110,000 clones, about three quarters of them singletons. The sequenced sample consisted of PBMCs. The source of these receptors is a woman aged 50 to 60 in good health and CMV-seropositive. Each CDR3 is given with its conserved first and last residue. Fields, in order: D gene, clone size, J gene, V gene, CDR3 DNA, CDR3 protein. A D gene is named only where the DNA matches it firmly. For some rows the clone size is stated as once, few or many, or as a class when expanded; others skip it.

d_call: TRBD1
clone_size: .
j_call: TRBJ2-5
v_call: TRBV7-2
cdr3_nt: TGTGCCAGCAGCTTTAACAGGGGAGAGACCCAGTACTTC
cdr3_aa: CASSFNRGETQYF

d_call: TRBD1
clone_size: once
j_call: TRBJ1-1
v_call: TRBV7-3
cdr3_nt: TGTGCCAGCAGCGCCACAGGGGGGAGGGCGGCCGCTGAAGCTTTCTTT
cdr3_aa: CASSATGGRAAAEAFF

d_call: .
clone_size: .
j_call: TRBJ2-5
v_call: TRBV7-7
cdr3_nt: TGTGCTAGCAGCCTTAGACAGGTCCAGACCCAGTACTTC
cdr3_aa: CASSLRQVQTQYF

d_call: .
clone_size: .
j_call: TRBJ2-7
v_call: TRBV28
cdr3_nt: TGTGCCAGCAGTTTGGCCCCCTCCTACGAGCAGTACTTC
cdr3_aa: CASSLAPSYEQYF

d_call: .
clone_size: .
j_call: TRBJ2-5
v_call: TRBV30
cdr3_nt: TGTGCCTGGGGGGTCTTCGAAGGGGAAGAGACCCAGTACTTC
cdr3_aa: CAWGVFEGEETQYF

d_call: .
clone_size: .
j_call: TRBJ2-7
v_call: TRBV13
cdr3_nt: TGTGCCAGCCGGACAGACCCCTACGAGCAGTACTTC
cdr3_aa: CASRTDPYEQYF

d_call: TRBD1
clone_size: .
j_call: TRBJ1-2
v_call: TRBV7-9
cdr3_nt: TGTGCCAGCGCCCGGACAGGGGCAAACTATGGCTACACCTTC
cdr3_aa: CASARTGANYGYTF

d_call: .
clone_size: .
j_call: TRBJ2-7
v_call: TRBV28
cdr3_nt: TGTGCCAGTATCGGGAACTCCTACGAGCAGTACTTC
cdr3_aa: CASIGNSYEQYF

d_call: .
clone_size: once
j_call: TRBJ1-1
v_call: TRBV28
cdr3_nt: TGTGCCAGCAGAACAGGGAACACTGAAGCTTTCTTT
cdr3_aa: CASRTGNTEAFF

d_call: TRBD1
clone_size: .
j_call: TRBJ2-1
v_call: TRBV5-1
cdr3_nt: TGCGCCAGCACCCCCCTAAGCCCGGACAGGGTCTACAATGAGCAGTTCTTC
cdr3_aa: CASTPLSPDRVYNEQFF

d_call: .
clone_size: few
j_call: TRBJ1-1
v_call: TRBV11-2
cdr3_nt: TGTGCCAGCAGCTTTAGGCCGGGAGTGAACACTGAAGCTTTCTTT
cdr3_aa: CASSFRPGVNTEAFF

d_call: .
clone_size: .
j_call: TRBJ1-2
v_call: TRBV6-1
cdr3_nt: TGTGCCAGCAGTGAAGCGCTAATTTCGGGGGGGCGGAATGGCTACACCTTC
cdr3_aa: CASSEALISGGRNGYTF

d_call: TRBD1
clone_size: few
j_call: TRBJ2-1
v_call: TRBV10-3
cdr3_nt: TGTGCCATCAACCCGGACAGGGCTGATGAGCAGTTCTTC
cdr3_aa: CAINPDRADEQFF

d_call: .
clone_size: .
j_call: TRBJ2-7
v_call: TRBV15
cdr3_nt: TGTGCCACCAGCAAGACAGGCTACGAGCAGTACTTC
cdr3_aa: CATSKTGYEQYF

d_call: TRBD1
clone_size: .
j_call: TRBJ1-2
v_call: TRBV2
cdr3_nt: TGTGCCAGCAGTCCAATTGACAGGGTGGTGAATGGCTACACCTTC
cdr3_aa: CASSPIDRVVNGYTF

d_call: .
clone_size: .
j_call: TRBJ1-5
v_call: TRBV6-1
cdr3_nt: TGTGCCAGCAGTGTTGGAGTTCAGCCCCAGCATTTT
cdr3_aa: CASSVGVQPQHF

d_call: .
clone_size: once
j_call: TRBJ2-7
v_call: TRBV19
cdr3_nt: TGTGCCAGTAGTATTGGCCTAGCCGGCGTCTACGAGCAGTACTTC
cdr3_aa: CASSIGLAGVYEQYF

d_call: .
clone_size: few
j_call: TRBJ1-1
v_call: TRBV19
cdr3_nt: TGTGCCAGTAGGGACAGTAAAGGGGCTTTCTTT
cdr3_aa: CASRDSKGAFF

d_call: .
clone_size: .
j_call: TRBJ2-5
v_call: TRBV5-1
cdr3_nt: TGCGCCAGCAGCCCTCTGAGGAGCCAAGAGACCCAGTACTTC
cdr3_aa: CASSPLRSQETQYF

d_call: TRBD1
clone_size: .
j_call: TRBJ1-2
v_call: TRBV7-2
cdr3_nt: TGTGCCAGCAGCTTAAGCAGGGGGCCGGGCTATGGCTACACCTTC
cdr3_aa: CASSLSRGPGYGYTF

d_call: .
clone_size: .
j_call: TRBJ2-5
v_call: TRBV5-4
cdr3_nt: TGTGCCAGCAGCTTGGGTGAAGGGAGATCAGAGACCCAGTACTTC
cdr3_aa: CASSLGEGRSETQYF

d_call: TRBD1
clone_size: .
j_call: TRBJ1-2
v_call: TRBV7-2
cdr3_nt: TGTGCCAGCAGCCCGACAGGGTCCTACGGCTACACCTTC
cdr3_aa: CASSPTGSYGYTF

d_call: .
clone_size: .
j_call: TRBJ1-2
v_call: TRBV7-9
cdr3_nt: TGTTCCAGCAGCTTAGGAATCGCGATTTTAGGCTACACCTTC
cdr3_aa: CSSSLGIAILGYTF

d_call: TRBD1
clone_size: once
j_call: TRBJ2-2
v_call: TRBV7-6
cdr3_nt: TGTGCCAGCAGCTCTCGGACAGGGCACACCGGGGAGCTGTTTTTT
cdr3_aa: CASSSRTGHTGELFF

d_call: TRBD1
clone_size: .
j_call: TRBJ1-5
v_call: TRBV7-2
cdr3_nt: TGTGCCAGCAGCTTAGAGGACAGGGTGCAGCATTTT
cdr3_aa: CASSLEDRVQHF

d_call: .
clone_size: .
j_call: TRBJ2-5
v_call: TRBV7-9
cdr3_nt: TGTTCCAGCAGCTTAGGGGGCGGGGGCAACACAGAGACCCAGTACTTC
cdr3_aa: CSSSLGGGGNTETQYF

d_call: TRBD2
clone_size: .
j_call: TRBJ2-1
v_call: TRBV19
cdr3_nt: TGTGCCAGTTATGGGGGGGGAACTGAGCAGTTCTTC
cdr3_aa: CASYGGGTEQFF

d_call: .
clone_size: few
j_call: TRBJ1-6
v_call: TRBV14
cdr3_nt: TGTGCCAGCAGCCAAGATTGGGGGGATTCACCCCTCCACTTT
cdr3_aa: CASSQDWGDSPLHF

d_call: .
clone_size: .
j_call: TRBJ1-6
v_call: TRBV5-1
cdr3_nt: TGCGCCAGCAGCGTACAGAGCTCCTATAATTCACCCCTCCACTTT
cdr3_aa: CASSVQSSYNSPLHF

d_call: TRBD1
clone_size: .
j_call: TRBJ1-6
v_call: TRBV6-5
cdr3_nt: TGTGCCAGCAGTTACTCAGACAGGGGTCGTCACATACCCCTCCACTTT
cdr3_aa: CASSYSDRGRHIPLHF

d_call: .
clone_size: .
j_call: TRBJ1-5
v_call: TRBV5-1
cdr3_nt: TGCGCCAGCAGGGACAGTCCCAATCAGCCCCAGCATTTT
cdr3_aa: CASRDSPNQPQHF

d_call: TRBD2
clone_size: .
j_call: TRBJ2-7
v_call: TRBV6-1
cdr3_nt: TGTGCCACCCCTGGACTAGCGGGGGGTCGCGGCGAGCAGTACTTC
cdr3_aa: CATPGLAGGRGEQYF

d_call: TRBD1
clone_size: .
j_call: TRBJ1-5
v_call: TRBV30
cdr3_nt: TGTGCCTGCGGACAGGGGAGTAATTCAAATCAGCCCCAGCATTTT
cdr3_aa: CACGQGSNSNQPQHF

d_call: .
clone_size: .
j_call: TRBJ1-6
v_call: TRBV6-5
cdr3_nt: TGTGCCAGCAGCCCGGAGCCAAATTCACCCCTCCACTTT
cdr3_aa: CASSPEPNSPLHF

d_call: .
clone_size: .
j_call: TRBJ1-1
v_call: TRBV4-2
cdr3_nt: TGTGCCAGCAGGCAGAAAATTACAGGGATCCTAACTGAAGCTTTCTTT
cdr3_aa: CASRQKITGILTEAFF

d_call: .
clone_size: .
j_call: TRBJ2-3
v_call: TRBV10-3
cdr3_nt: TGTGCCAGTACCTGGGGGCTGGGCGGAGATACGCAGTATTTT
cdr3_aa: CASTWGLGGDTQYF

d_call: TRBD2
clone_size: .
j_call: TRBJ2-3
v_call: TRBV7-9
cdr3_nt: TGTGCCAGCAGCTTAGGAGTAGCGGGGGGCCCCACAGATACGCAGTATTTT
cdr3_aa: CASSLGVAGGPTDTQYF

d_call: .
clone_size: .
j_call: TRBJ2-1
v_call: TRBV2
cdr3_nt: TGTGCCAGCAGTGACCCAGTCCCGGGGAATAAGCAGTTCTTC
cdr3_aa: CASSDPVPGNKQFF

d_call: .
clone_size: .
j_call: TRBJ1-6
v_call: TRBV9
cdr3_nt: TGTGCCAGCAGCGCACAACAGGATCTCTACCTTGGGGCCCTCCACTTT
cdr3_aa: CASSAQQDLYLGALHF

d_call: TRBD1
clone_size: .
j_call: TRBJ1-1
v_call: TRBV30
cdr3_nt: TGTGCCTGGCGAACGGGACAGACCTTGAACACTGAAGCTTTCTTT
cdr3_aa: CAWRTGQTLNTEAFF

d_call: .
clone_size: .
j_call: TRBJ1-1
v_call: TRBV2
cdr3_nt: TGTGCCGCCGGGGTCGGTTTCACTGAAGCTTTCTTT
cdr3_aa: CAAGVGFTEAFF

d_call: TRBD1
clone_size: .
j_call: TRBJ1-1
v_call: TRBV6-5
cdr3_nt: TGTGCCAGCAGTCTCGACAGGGTCAACACTGAAGCTTTCTTT
cdr3_aa: CASSLDRVNTEAFF

d_call: .
clone_size: .
j_call: TRBJ2-2
v_call: TRBV5-1
cdr3_nt: TGCGCCAGCAGCTTAGGGACTACCGGGGAGCTGTTTTTT
cdr3_aa: CASSLGTTGELFF

d_call: .
clone_size: .
j_call: TRBJ2-3
v_call: TRBV2
cdr3_nt: TGTGCCAGCAGTGGTGGGGGCATAGATACGCAGTATTTT
cdr3_aa: CASSGGGIDTQYF

d_call: TRBD1
clone_size: .
j_call: TRBJ2-5
v_call: TRBV14
cdr3_nt: TGTGCCAGCAGCCAAGACTACCCGGGACAGTGGGGAGAGACCCAGTACTTC
cdr3_aa: CASSQDYPGQWGETQYF

d_call: TRBD1
clone_size: few
j_call: TRBJ1-1
v_call: TRBV27
cdr3_nt: TGTGCCAGCAGTAACAGGGGTAACACTGAAGCTTTCTTT
cdr3_aa: CASSNRGNTEAFF